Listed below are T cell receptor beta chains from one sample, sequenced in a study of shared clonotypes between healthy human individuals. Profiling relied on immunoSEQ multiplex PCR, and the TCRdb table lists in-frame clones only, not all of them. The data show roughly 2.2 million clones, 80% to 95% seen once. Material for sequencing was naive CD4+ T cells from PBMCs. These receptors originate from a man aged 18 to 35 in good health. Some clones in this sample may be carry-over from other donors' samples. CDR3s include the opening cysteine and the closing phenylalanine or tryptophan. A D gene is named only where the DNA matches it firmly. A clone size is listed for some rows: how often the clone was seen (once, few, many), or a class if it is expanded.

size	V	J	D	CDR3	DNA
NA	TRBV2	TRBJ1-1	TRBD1	CASSSQGRYTEAFF	TGTGCCAGCAGTTCACAGGGGCGGTACACTGAAGCTTTCTTT
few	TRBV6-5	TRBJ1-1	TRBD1	CASRRDRMNTEAFF	TGTGCCAGCAGGAGGGACAGAATGAACACTGAAGCTTTCTTT
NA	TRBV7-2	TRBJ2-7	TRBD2	CASSLVASGAYEQYF	TGTGCCAGCAGCTTAGTGGCTAGCGGTGCCTACGAGCAGTACTTC
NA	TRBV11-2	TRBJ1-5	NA	CASSLNNQPQHF	TGTGCCAGCAGCCTAAACAATCAGCCCCAGCATTTT
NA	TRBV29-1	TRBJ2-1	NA	CSVEGGRLMSYNEQFF	TGCAGCGTTGAAGGAGGGCGACTTATGTCCTACAATGAGCAGTTCTTC
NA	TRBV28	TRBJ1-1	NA	CASSLYLGLAEAFF	TGTGCCAGCAGTTTATATCTGGGATTAGCTGAAGCTTTCTTT
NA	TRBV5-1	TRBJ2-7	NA	CASSLDPTGIYEQYF	TGCGCCAGCAGCTTGGATCCGACGGGGATCTACGAGCAGTACTTC
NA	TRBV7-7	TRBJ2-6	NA	CASSPRYKSGANVLTF	TGTGCCAGCAGCCCCCGCTACAAATCTGGGGCCAACGTCCTGACTTTC
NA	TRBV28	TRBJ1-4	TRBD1	CASSSRDRAYEKLFF	TGTGCCAGCAGTTCCCGGGACAGGGCTTATGAAAAACTGTTTTTT
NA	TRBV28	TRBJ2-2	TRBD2	CASRRGLAGGPFVGELFF	TGTGCCAGCAGGAGGGGACTAGCGGGAGGGCCTTTTGTCGGGGAGCTGTTTTTT
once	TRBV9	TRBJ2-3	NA	CASSVQDTQYF	TGTGCCAGCAGCGTCCAAGATACGCAGTATTTT
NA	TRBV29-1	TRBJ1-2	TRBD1	CSVEDHPGQGTGYGYTF	TGCAGCGTTGAAGACCATCCGGGACAGGGGACTGGCTATGGCTACACCTTC
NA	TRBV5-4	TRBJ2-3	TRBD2	CASSFSGGDTDTQYF	TGTGCCAGCAGCTTTTCGGGAGGAGACACAGATACGCAGTATTTT
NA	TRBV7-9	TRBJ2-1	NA	CASSLWGSYNEQFF	TGTGCCAGCAGCTTATGGGGGTCCTACAATGAGCAGTTCTTC
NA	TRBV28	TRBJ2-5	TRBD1	CASSLYWKGAVQETQYF	TGTGCCAGCAGTTTATATTGGAAGGGGGCGGTCCAAGAGACCCAGTACTTC
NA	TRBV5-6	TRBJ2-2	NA	CASSLMLPRSTGELFF	TGTGCCAGCAGCTTGATGCTTCCCAGAAGCACCGGGGAGCTGTTTTTT
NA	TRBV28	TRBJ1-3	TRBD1	CASSSGGERNTIYF	TGTGCCAGCAGTTCAGGGGGCGAGAGAAACACCATATATTTT
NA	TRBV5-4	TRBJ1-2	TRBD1	CASSLAGTGVGYTF	TGTGCCAGCAGCTTGGCCGGGACAGGGGTTGGCTACACCTTC
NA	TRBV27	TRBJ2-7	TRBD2	CASSSRGTSGGEQYF	TGTGCCAGCAGTTCGCGAGGGACTAGCGGGGGGGAGCAGTACTTC
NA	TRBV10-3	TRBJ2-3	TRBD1	CAIGGVGTDTQYF	TGTGCCATAGGGGGCGTAGGCACAGATACGCAGTATTTT
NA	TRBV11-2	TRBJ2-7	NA	CASSLVVGGTVAYEQYF	TGTGCCAGCAGCTTAGTCGTCGGAGGGACGGTGGCCTACGAGCAGTACTTC
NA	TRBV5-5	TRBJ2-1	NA	CASSLGLLTYNEQFF	TGTGCCAGCAGCCTTGGGCTACTCACCTACAATGAGCAGTTCTTC
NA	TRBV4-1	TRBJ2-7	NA	CASSPAGRQFYEQYF	TGCGCCAGCAGCCCGGCGGGCAGGCAGTTCTACGAGCAGTACTTC
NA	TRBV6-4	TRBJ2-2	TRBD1	CASSSTGAKTGELFF	TGTGCCAGCAGCTCTACAGGGGCAAAGACCGGGGAGCTGTTTTTT
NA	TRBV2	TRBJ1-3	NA	CASSAQISGNTIYF	TGTGCCAGCAGTGCCCAGATCTCTGGAAACACCATATATTTT
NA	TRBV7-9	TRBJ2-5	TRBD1	CASSPGQGLQETQYF	TGTGCCAGCAGCCCCGGACAGGGCCTCCAAGAGACCCAGTACTTC
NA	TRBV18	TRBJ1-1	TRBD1	CASSPPVTGWNTEAFF	TGTGCCAGCTCCCCCCCAGTGACAGGGTGGAACACTGAAGCTTTCTTT
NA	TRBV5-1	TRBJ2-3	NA	CASSSGVVSTDTQYF	TGCGCCAGCAGCTCCGGGGTGGTGAGCACAGATACGCAGTATTTT
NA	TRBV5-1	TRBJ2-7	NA	CASSLEARTYEQYF	TGCGCCAGCAGCTTGGAGGCCAGGACGTACGAGCAGTACTTC
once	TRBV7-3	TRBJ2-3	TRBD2	CASSLTALAGGDTQYF	TGTGCCAGCAGCTTAACGGCGTTAGCGGGAGGGGATACGCAGTATTTT
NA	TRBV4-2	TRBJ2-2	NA	CASSQDTGELFF	TGTGCCAGCAGCCAAGACACCGGGGAGCTGTTTTTT
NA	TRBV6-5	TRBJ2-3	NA	CASSLRPPDTQYF	TGTGCCAGCAGCCTACGCCCCCCAGATACGCAGTATTTT
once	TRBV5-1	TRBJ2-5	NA	CASSLIGAYQETQYF	TGCGCCAGCAGCTTGATCGGGGCGTACCAAGAGACCCAGTACTTC
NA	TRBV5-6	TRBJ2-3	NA	CASSLGQLITDTQYF	TGTGCCAGCAGCTTGGGACAGCTAATCACAGATACGCAGTATTTT
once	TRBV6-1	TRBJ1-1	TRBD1	CASSGGQGGTEAFF	TGTGCCAGCAGTGGTGGACAGGGGGGAACTGAAGCTTTCTTT
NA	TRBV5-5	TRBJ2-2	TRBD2	CASSLFTGSGSAGELFF	TGTGCCAGCAGCTTGTTTACAGGGAGCGGGAGCGCCGGGGAGCTGTTTTTT
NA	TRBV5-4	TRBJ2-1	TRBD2	CASGAGGSGNEQFF	TGTGCCAGCGGGGCGGGAGGTTCGGGGAATGAGCAGTTCTTC
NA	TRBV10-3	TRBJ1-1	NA	CATPGRVVGNTEAFF	TGTGCCACCCCGGGCAGGGTGGTTGGGAACACTGAAGCTTTCTTT
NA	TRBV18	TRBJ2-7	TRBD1	CASSRPGQGTYEQYF	TGTGCCAGCTCCCGACCGGGACAGGGGACCTACGAGCAGTACTTC
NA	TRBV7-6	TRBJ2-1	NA	CASSLVRGATSEQFF	TGTGCCAGCAGCTTAGTGCGTGGGGCGACCAGTGAGCAGTTCTTC
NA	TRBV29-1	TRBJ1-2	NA	CSVEGQALYGYTF	TGCAGCGTTGAAGGACAAGCTCTCTATGGCTACACCTTC
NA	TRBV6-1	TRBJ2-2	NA	CASSEAGRGAGELFF	TGTGCCAGCAGTGAAGCAGGGCGAGGCGCCGGGGAGCTGTTTTTT